Sequencing of this T cell receptor beta chain was carried out in a study of blood T cells in healthy people across ages. Whole-study results and caveats: Researchers judged that diversity estimates from one million T cells fell short of true values. Possibly confounding the expanded clonotype changes was the fact that donor CMV status was unknown.

On this clonotype itself: Its antigen remains unidentified.

Per germline, CDR1 SGHTA and CDR2 FQGTGA. J was trimmed by 4 bases and V by 4 bases; bases with no gene match: 1. CDR3 length: 13 amino acids. In terms of origin and age, donors were healthy Caucasian individuals from Russia aged roughly 6 to 95. Together with a sample-barcoded 5' primer, a J-beta primer mix was included in a second PCR lasting about 6 to 11 cycles. TCRdb reprocessed the 5' RACE reads with MiXCR, giving one entry per CDR3 protein. The sample lists 550,000 to 650,000 distinct CDR3 sequences, about 28% occurring once. The data also belong to a second study, concerning T cells of mothers and their children. From that report: Study donors consisted of three healthy Caucasian mothers and their six children.

The chain carries TRBV7-3 and TRBJ2-3; 8 bases line up with TRBD2. Sample: blood. The receptor was isolated from a boy between 2 and 15 years old in good health. The CDR3 loop is CASSYGGADTQYF. The CDR3 nucleotides read TGTGCCAGCAGCTACGGGGGGGCAGATACGCAGTATTTT.